The subject of this entry is one T cell receptor (beta chain). Some clones are missing from TCRdb's copy, which holds only in-frame ones; the method was immunoSEQ multiplex PCR. The sample has under 130,000 clones; more than 75% are singletons. This sample was included in a study of blood T cell repertoires in COVID-19. Germline V CDR1 and CDR2: SGHNT, YENEEA. There are 16 residues in the CDR3. Trimming took 1 base from V and 5 from J; bases not matched to a gene: 10. The sample comprised peripheral blood. The receptor was isolated from a human donor in a cohort sampled during active COVID-19. J is TRBJ1-1 and V is TRBV11-3; 7 bases match TRBD1. DNA of the CDR3: TGTGCCAGCAGCTTAGGAGGTGACAGGGCGGGGACTGAAGCTTTCTTT. It yields the protein CASSLGGDRAGTEAFF.